This TCR beta chain was sequenced in a study of T cell repertoires in ileal Crohn's disease. Whole-study context: Thiopurines (11) or anti-TNF agents (18) were given postoperatively to about half.

Assay used: immunoSEQ multiplex PCR; TCRdb lists only in-frame clones, some missing. The sample shows about 14,000 clones, approximately 78% of them seen only once. The length of the CDR3 is 17 residues. The germline V and J ends were trimmed by 1 base and 4 bases, with 16 bases remaining between them. Germline values: CDR1 SGHVS, CDR2 FNYEAQ. Points from the study as a whole: Compared with non-smokers, active smokers at surgery showed more clonal expansions.

Concerning this clone itself: Its specificity is not known.

Eligibility required adulthood, ileal or ileocolonic Crohn's disease and indicated ileocolonic resection. The specimen sequenced was ileal tissue. The sequence derives from an adult with Crohn's disease. This chain links TRBV7-6 with TRBJ2-2; TRBD1 is a possible D gene (7 bases). The CDR3 loop reads CASSLEVGGQPTGELFF. The CDR3 DNA reads as TGTGCCAGCAGCTTAGAGGTGGGGGGACAGCCCACCGGGGAGCTGTTTTTT.